These 7 T cell receptor beta chains were all obtained from the same sample, sequenced in a study of cytomegalovirus exposure and HLA in healthy donors. Profiling relied on immunoSEQ multiplex PCR, and the TCRdb table lists in-frame clones only, not all of them. This table holds roughly 80,000 clones, around 90% found once. Material: PBMCs. All receptors come from a man aged 25 to 40 in good health and CMV-seronegative.

The CDR3 bases are TGTGCCAGCAGGAAGGCCAGCGGGGGAAGAGATACGCAGTATTTT. Translated: CASRKASGGRDTQYF. J is TRBJ2-3 and V is TRBV6-6; 8 positions match TRBD2. V gave up 6 bases and J gave up 5 bases; unmatched junction bases: 10. The CDR3 is made up of 15 amino acids. Germline V lookup: CDR1 MNHNY, CDR2 SVGAGI (reference sequence).

The chain carries TRBV2 and TRBJ1-5; 7 bases are shared with TRBD1. This CDR3 contains 15 residues. V dropped 8 bases and J dropped 0; count of bases not matched to a gene: 7. From germline, CDR1 is SNHLY and CDR2 FYNNEI. CDR3 sequence: CASFAGGYSNQPQHF. The CDR3 DNA is TGTGCCAGCTTCGCAGGGGGTTATAGCAATCAGCCCCAGCATTTT.

This sequence joins TRBV7-9 and TRBJ1-4, with a weak D call TRBD1 (6 bases). CDR3 length equals 16 residues. V lost 3 bases, J lost 2 bases, and 13 bases lay in between. The germline CDR1 and CDR2 sequences are SEHNR and FQNEAQ (reference sequence). The CDR3 here is CASSFGGPTTNEKLFF. The CDR3 DNA reads as TGTGCCAGCAGCTTTGGGGGCCCGACTACTAATGAAAAACTGTTTTTT.

This chain's CDR3 is CASSLGQRYEQYF. In DNA form, the CDR3 reads TGTGCCAGCAGTTTAGGGCAGAGATACGAGCAGTACTTC. The V call is TRBV27, the J call TRBJ2-7; D unclear. The V gene lost 2 bases and the J gene lost 4 bases, with 9 bases spanning the gap. Germline CDR1 MNHEY, CDR2 SMNVEV (reference sequence). This CDR3 region has 13 residues.

Remarks on this clone: An end of the junction does not agree with germline; a read error may underlie this. The chain couples TRBV19 to TRBJ1-5, with D tentatively TRBD1 (6 bases). CDR3 size: 14 residues. Germline V gene lookup returns CDR1 LNHDA and CDR2 SQIVND (reference sequence). The DNA for the CDR3 is TGTGCCAGTAATATAAACAGGGTCGGTCAGCCCCAGCATTTT. Amino acid sequence: CASNINRVGQPQHF.

As DNA, the CDR3 is TGCGCCAGCAGTCCCGGGACTAGTCATCTTGCGCAGTATTTT. The encoded protein is CASSPGTSHLAQYF. V usage is TRBV10-1 and J usage is TRBJ2-3; the match to TRBD2 covers 8 bases. The CDR3 consists of 14 residues. V lost 5 bases to trimming and J lost 10 bases; unmatched junction nucleotides: 11. The germline V gene encodes CDR1 WNHNN and CDR2 SYGVQD (reference sequence).

V is TRBV2 and J is TRBJ2-5; 7 positions match TRBD2. V was pared by 1 base and J by 10 bases, with 9 bases of the junction left unmatched. There are 14 residues in the CDR3. The germline gives CDR1 SNHLY, CDR2 FYNNEI. The CDR3 region has the DNA TGTGCCAGCAGTGAAGGGCAGGCGGGCGGGGGCCAGTACTTC. Translated: CASSEGQAGGGQYF.